This T cell receptor (beta chain) comes out of a study of cytomegalovirus exposure and HLA in healthy donors. The assay was immunoSEQ multiplex PCR, and TCRdb's table has in-frame clones only and misses some. The data contain 140,000 to 150,000 clones, about 94% of them seen just once; the ten biggest clones take up approximately 1.8%. The CDR3 loop spans 14 amino acids. Germline assignment: CDR1 LGHNA and CDR2 YNFKEQ. V shed 4 bases and J 3 bases; nucleotides not matched to a gene: 4. Whole-study findings and limits: It was confirmed in vitro that a few of the CMV-associated chains were specific for CMV antigens.

In the case of this clone: Its antigen is as yet unknown.

The V gene is TRBV4-2, the J gene TRBJ2-3; 7 bases fit TRBD2. The TCR sequence derives from a young man in good health and CMV-seropositive. The sample was PBMCs. The CDR3 region is CASSLRGGTDTQYF. CDR3 sequence (DNA): TGTGCCAGCAGCCTTCGGGGAGGGACAGATACGCAGTATTTT.